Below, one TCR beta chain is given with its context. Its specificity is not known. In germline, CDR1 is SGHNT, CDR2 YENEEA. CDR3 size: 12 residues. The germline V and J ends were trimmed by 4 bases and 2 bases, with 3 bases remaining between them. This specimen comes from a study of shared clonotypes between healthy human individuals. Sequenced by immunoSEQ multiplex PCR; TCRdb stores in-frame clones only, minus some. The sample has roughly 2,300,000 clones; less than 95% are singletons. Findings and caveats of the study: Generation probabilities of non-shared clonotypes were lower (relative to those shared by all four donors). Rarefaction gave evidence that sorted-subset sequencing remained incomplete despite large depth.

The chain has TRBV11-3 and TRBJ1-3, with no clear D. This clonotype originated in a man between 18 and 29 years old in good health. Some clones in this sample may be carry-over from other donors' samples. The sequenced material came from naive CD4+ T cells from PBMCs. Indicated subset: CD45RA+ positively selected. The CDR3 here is CASSSAGNTIYF. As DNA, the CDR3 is TGTGCCAGCAGCTCGGCTGGAAACACCATATATTTT.